This is a list of T cell receptor beta chains from one sample in a study of shared clonotypes between healthy human individuals. This table comes from immunoSEQ multiplex PCR, and its TCRdb copy is limited to in-frame clones, with some not included. This sample has around 1,100,000 clones, with about 72% found just once. The specimen sequenced was memory CD4+ T cells from PBMCs. The receptors derive from a young man in good health. Some clones in this sample may be carry-over from other donors' samples. The CDR3 runs from the conserved cysteine through the conserved F or W. A D gene is named only where the DNA matches it firmly. The size entry is marked missing in some rows and otherwise reads once, few, many or a size class.

J	V	D	size	CDR3	DNA
TRBJ2-7	TRBV27	TRBD1	NA	CASKRDREGSEQYF	TGTGCCAGCAAGAGGGACAGGGAGGGTTCCGAGCAGTACTTC
TRBJ2-3	TRBV27	NA	NA	CASGIGVPLSSSTDTQYF	TGTGCCAGCGGTATTGGGGTTCCCCTAAGTTCCTCCACAGATACGCAGTATTTT
TRBJ1-2	TRBV20-1	NA	NA	CSARGREYTF	TGCAGTGCTAGAGGGCGGGAGTACACCTTC
TRBJ2-7	TRBV20-1	TRBD1	NA	CSATRGGEYF	TGCAGTGCTACCCGAGGGGGCGAGTACTTC
TRBJ2-7	TRBV5-1	TRBD2	NA	CASSLGSGVDNEQYF	TGCGCCAGCAGCTTGGGGAGCGGGGTGGACAACGAGCAGTACTTC
TRBJ2-5	TRBV19	NA	NA	CASSRHQETQYF	TGTGCCAGTAGTAGGCACCAAGAGACCCAGTACTTC
TRBJ2-4	TRBV5-4	TRBD1	NA	CASSKGQGIIQYF	TGTGCCAGCAGCAAGGGACAGGGAATCATTCAGTACTTC
TRBJ1-1	TRBV29-1	NA	NA	CSVKGRVDTEAFF	TGCAGCGTGAAGGGTCGCGTTGACACTGAAGCTTTCTTT
TRBJ1-1	TRBV28	NA	few	CASSVRQPNTEAFF	TGTGCCAGCAGTGTAAGACAGCCGAACACTGAAGCTTTCTTT
TRBJ1-2	TRBV5-4	NA	NA	CASSPQGQSNYGYTF	TGTGCCAGCAGCCCTCAAGGACAGAGCAACTATGGCTACACCTTC
TRBJ2-2	TRBV5-8	TRBD1	NA	CASRRRGPPGELFF	TGTGCCAGCAGGCGCAGGGGGCCGCCCGGGGAGCTGTTTTTT
TRBJ2-7	TRBV2	NA	NA	CASRGDFYEQYF	TGTGCCAGCAGAGGGGACTTCTACGAGCAGTACTTC
TRBJ2-3	TRBV7-2	TRBD1	NA	CASSYRDRNTDTQYF	TGTGCCAGCAGCTACCGGGACAGAAACACAGATACGCAGTATTTT
TRBJ2-7	TRBV28	NA	NA	CASETGLTYEQYF	TGTGCCAGTGAGACAGGCTTAACCTACGAGCAGTACTTC
TRBJ2-5	TRBV5-5	TRBD2	NA	CASSLKKVAGGQETQYF	TGTGCCAGCAGCTTGAAAAAGGTAGCGGGAGGGCAAGAGACCCAGTACTTC
TRBJ2-4	TRBV10-3	TRBD2	NA	CAMGVGGDIQYF	TGTGCCATGGGGGTGGGAGGGGACATTCAGTACTTC